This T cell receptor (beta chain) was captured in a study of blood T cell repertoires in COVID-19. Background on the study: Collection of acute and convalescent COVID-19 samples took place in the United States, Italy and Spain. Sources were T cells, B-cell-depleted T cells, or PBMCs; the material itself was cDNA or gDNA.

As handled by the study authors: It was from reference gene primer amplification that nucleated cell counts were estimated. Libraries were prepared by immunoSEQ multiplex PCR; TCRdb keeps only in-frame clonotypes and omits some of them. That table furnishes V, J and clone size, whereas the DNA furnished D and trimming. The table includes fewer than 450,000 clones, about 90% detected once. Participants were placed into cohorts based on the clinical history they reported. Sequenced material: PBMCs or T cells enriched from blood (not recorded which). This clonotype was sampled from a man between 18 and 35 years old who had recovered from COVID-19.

The CDR3 nucleotides are TGTGCCAGCAGTCTACAGGGGGCGCGTTTTTATGGCTACACCTTC. Its translation is CASSLQGARFYGYTF. The rearrangement links TRBV28 to TRBJ1-2; 9 bases fit TRBD1. The length of the CDR3 is 15 residues. Germline loops: CDR1 MDHEN, CDR2 SYDVKM. V lost 5 bases and J lost 5; bases outside the gene matches: 9.